This paragraph reports one TCR beta chain. Possible read error: a much larger clone is one base away. The data were obtained in a study of blood T cells in healthy people across ages. A J-beta primer mix and a sample-barcoded 5' primer were used in a second PCR of roughly 6 to 12 cycles. TCRdb re-analysed the 5' RACE reads in MiXCR, keeping a single row per CDR3 protein. Of roughly 1,500,000 distinct CDR3 sequences listed, 42% are singletons. Trimming pared 10 bases from V and 9 bases from J, leaving 19 bases between. Germline V gene lookup returns CDR1 MNHEY and CDR2 SVGAGI. The CDR3 is 13 residues long.

The V gene is TRBV6-5, the J gene TRBJ1-5; tentatively, D is TRBD1 (6 bases). The TCR was taken from a woman younger than 35 in good health. Specimen: blood. This chain's CDR3 is CATGLSGAPPQHF. The CDR3 DNA is TGTGCCACCGGACTTTCAGGGGCTCCGCCCCAGCATTTT.